The sequence of this T cell receptor (beta chain) was determined in a study of blood T cell repertoires in COVID-19. V shed 1 base and J shed 2 bases, with 17 bases lying between them. This CDR3 comprises 17 residues. In germline, CDR1 is LGHDT, CDR2 YNNKEL (reference sequence). Assay used: immunoSEQ multiplex PCR; TCRdb lists only in-frame clones, some missing. The table has over 150,000 clones, approximately 86% seen once. The V and J genes are TRBV3-1 (or the pseudogene TRBV3-2) and TRBJ2-5; a possible D gene is TRBD1 (6 bases). The sequencing input was peripheral blood. The sequence derives from a man aged 45 to 65 with active or convalescent COVID-19. In DNA, the CDR3 is TGTGCCAGCAGCCAAGTAGAGGGACATCTTCTTCAAGAGACCCAGTACTTC. It specifies CASSQVEGHLLQETQYF.